This T cell receptor beta chain was documented in a study of blood T cell repertoires in COVID-19. Looking at the study overall: T cells, B-cell-depleted T cells, or PBMCs supplied cDNA or gDNA.

The assay was immunoSEQ multiplex PCR, and TCRdb's table has in-frame clones only and misses some. The data hold approximately 360,000 clones, with roughly 87% observed a single time. CDR3 length: 12 residues. Trimming cost V 5 bases and J 7 bases, with 11 bases left between them. Germline V gives CDR1 SGHVS, CDR2 FQNEAQ. This receptor was taken from a woman in her fifties or sixties who had recovered from COVID-19. Sequencing input: PBMCs or T cells enriched from blood (not recorded which). The chain has TRBV7-8 and TRBJ2-5; perhaps TRBD2 as D (6 bases). CDR3 in amino acids: CASSREMGTQYF. CDR3 DNA sequence: TGTGCCAGCAGCCGGGAGATGGGGACCCAGTACTTC. Combining the CDR3 with reference TRBV7-8 and TRBJ2-5 gives the whole variable domain GAGVSQSPRYKVAKRGQDVALRCDPISGHVSLFWYQQALGQGPEFLTYFQNEAQLDKSGLPSDRFFAERPEGSVSTLKIQRTQQEDSAVYLCASSREMGTQYFGPGTRLLVL.